This is a list of T cell receptor beta chains from one sample in a study of T cell responses to AZD1222 COVID-19 vaccine. Here immunoSEQ multiplex PCR was the method, and the copy in TCRdb shows in-frame clones only, minus some. The table has approximately 79,000 clones, 65% to 90% seen once. Material: peripheral blood, obtained on day 0 of AZD1222 vaccination. These receptors came from an adult in good health. The CDR3 runs from the conserved cysteine through the conserved F or W. A D gene is named only where the DNA matches it firmly. Size is stated for part of the rows, as once, few or many counts, or as a class when the clone is expanded.

>.|TRBJ1-1|.|TRBV3-1/TRBV3-2
CASSQGRGNTEAFF
TGTGCCAGCAGCCAAGGGAGGGGAAACACTGAAGCTTTCTTT
>TRBD2|TRBJ2-7|.|TRBV28
CASSRVAGAYEQYF
TGTGCCAGCAGTCGGGTGGCGGGAGCCTACGAGCAGTACTTC
>.|TRBJ1-6|.|TRBV7-8
CASSGSGANNSPLHF
TGTGCCAGCAGCGGGTCCGGGGCCAATAATTCACCCCTCCACTTT
>TRBD2|TRBJ2-1|.|TRBV7-3
CASSPTSGRFYNEQFF
TGTGCCAGCAGCCCTACTAGCGGACGATTCTACAATGAGCAGTTCTTC
>.|TRBJ2-7|.|TRBV27
CASGPQVHYEQYF
TGTGCCAGCGGCCCCCAGGTTCACTACGAGCAGTACTTC
>.|TRBJ1-2|.|TRBV12-3/TRBV12-4
CASSLMGHGYTF
TGTGCCAGCAGTTTGATGGGGCATGGCTACACCTTC
>.|TRBJ1-1|.|TRBV7-3
CASSPRPARGTEAFF
TGTGCCAGCAGCCCCCGACCCGCTCGGGGCACTGAAGCTTTCTTT
>.|TRBJ2-2|.|TRBV3-1/TRBV3-2
CASRLTENTGELFF
TGTGCCAGCAGGCTAACCGAAAACACCGGGGAGCTGTTTTTT
>TRBD2|TRBJ2-7|.|TRBV28
CATVAGGSVYEQYF
TGTGCCACCGTAGCGGGAGGGTCTGTCTACGAGCAGTACTTC
>TRBD1|TRBJ2-3|.|TRBV5-1
CASSGTGPGTDTQYF
TGCGCCAGCAGCGGGACAGGGCCCGGCACAGATACGCAGTATTTT
>TRBD1|TRBJ2-6|.|TRBV28
CASSYRDRGLSGANVLTF
TGTGCCAGCAGTTACCGGGACAGGGGACTCTCTGGGGCCAACGTCCTGACTTTC
>TRBD1|TRBJ2-5|.|TRBV3-1/TRBV3-2
CASSQRQGQETQYF
TGTGCCAGCAGCCAAAGACAGGGACAAGAGACCCAGTACTTC
>TRBD2|TRBJ2-2|.|TRBV10-2
CASSRLAGDGNTGELFF
TGCGCCAGCAGCCGACTAGCGGGAGACGGCAACACCGGGGAGCTGTTTTTT
>TRBD1|TRBJ2-7|.|TRBV10-3
CAIRRQGPYEQYF
TGTGCCATCAGGAGACAGGGACCCTACGAGCAGTACTTC
>TRBD2|TRBJ2-4|.|TRBV4-2
CASSQGTSGSDIQYF
TGTGCCAGCAGCCAAGGGACTAGCGGGAGTGACATTCAGTACTTC
>TRBD1|TRBJ2-3|.|TRBV19
CASSPGGSTDTQYF
TGTGCCAGTAGCCCAGGGGGTAGCACAGATACGCAGTATTTT
>.|TRBJ1-5|.|TRBV27
CASGREYSNQPQHF
TGTGCCAGCGGGAGGGAGTATAGCAATCAGCCCCAGCATTTT
>.|TRBJ2-7|.|TRBV7-9
CASSLSLEQYF
TGTGCCAGCAGCTTAAGCCTCGAGCAGTACTTC
>.|TRBJ1-1|.|TRBV27
CASSLSGGTAFF
TGTGCCAGCAGTTTATCGGGGGGTACAGCTTTCTTT
>.|TRBJ1-6|few|TRBV4-1
CASSPTQVASGSPLHF
TGCGCCAGCAGTCCCACCCAGGTTGCCTCTGGATCACCCCTCCACTTT
>.|TRBJ1-2|.|TRBV7-2
CASSPTGTLLYGYTF
TGTGCCAGCAGCCCGACTGGGACCCTTCTCTATGGCTACACCTTC
>.|TRBJ2-7|once|TRBV4-1
CASSQPTKGREQYF
TGCGCCAGCAGCCAACCCACCAAGGGGCGCGAGCAGTACTTC
>.|TRBJ1-4|once|TRBV28
CASSLGVTNEKLFF
TGTGCCAGCAGTTTAGGGGTAACTAATGAAAAACTGTTTTTT
>TRBD2|TRBJ2-6|few|TRBV5-4
CASSLESGDYKPSGANVLTF
TGTGCCAGCAGTTTAGAAAGTGGGGACTACAAACCCTCTGGGGCCAACGTCCTGACTTTC
>.|TRBJ2-7|.|TRBV11-1
CASSLTLADSSYEQYF
TGTGCCAGCAGCTTAACTCTCGCAGATAGCTCCTACGAGCAGTACTTC
>TRBD2|TRBJ2-3|.|TRBV2
CASSIGLAGLTDTQYF
TGTGCCAGCAGCATCGGACTAGCGGGGCTCACAGATACGCAGTATTTT
>.|TRBJ2-3|once|TRBV15
CATSNRLASTDTQYF
TGTGCCACCAGCAATCGCTTAGCTAGCACAGATACGCAGTATTTT
>TRBD1|TRBJ1-5|.|TRBV19
CASSIRGQWVSNQPQHF
TGTGCCAGTAGTATCAGGGGACAGTGGGTAAGCAATCAGCCCCAGCATTTT
>TRBD2|TRBJ2-7|few|TRBV6-5
CASSLSGLAGDEQYF
TGTGCCAGCAGTCTCAGTGGGCTAGCGGGAGACGAGCAGTACTTC
>.|TRBJ1-4|.|TRBV11-2
CASSSNLGLNEKLFF
TGTGCCAGCAGCTCAAATTTGGGGCTGAATGAAAAACTGTTTTTT
>.|TRBJ2-1|.|TRBV7-6
CASSRATDTYNEQFF
TGTGCCAGCAGCCGGGCCACGGATACCTACAATGAGCAGTTCTTC